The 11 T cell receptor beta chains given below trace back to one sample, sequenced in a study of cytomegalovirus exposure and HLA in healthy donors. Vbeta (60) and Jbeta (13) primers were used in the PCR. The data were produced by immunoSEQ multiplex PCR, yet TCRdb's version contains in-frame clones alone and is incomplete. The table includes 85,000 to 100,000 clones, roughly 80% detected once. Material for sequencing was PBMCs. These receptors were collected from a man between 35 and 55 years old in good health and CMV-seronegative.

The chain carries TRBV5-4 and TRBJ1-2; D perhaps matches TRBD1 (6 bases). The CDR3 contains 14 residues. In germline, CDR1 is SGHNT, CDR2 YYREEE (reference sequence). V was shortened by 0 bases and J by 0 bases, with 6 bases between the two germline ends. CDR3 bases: TGTGCCAGCAGCTTGGCAGGGGCTAACTATGGCTACACCTTC. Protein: CASSLAGANYGYTF.

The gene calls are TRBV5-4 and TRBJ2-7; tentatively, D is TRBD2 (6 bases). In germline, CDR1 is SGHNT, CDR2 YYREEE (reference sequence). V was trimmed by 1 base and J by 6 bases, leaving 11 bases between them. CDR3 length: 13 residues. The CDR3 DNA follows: TGTGCCAGCAGCTTGATAGCGGTTGGCGAGCAGTACTTC. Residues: CASSLIAVGEQYF.

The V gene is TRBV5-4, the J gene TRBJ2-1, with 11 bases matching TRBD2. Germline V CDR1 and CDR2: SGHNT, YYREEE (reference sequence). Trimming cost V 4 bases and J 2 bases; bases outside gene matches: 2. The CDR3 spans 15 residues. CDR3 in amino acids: CASSRSGGAYNEQFF. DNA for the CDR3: TGTGCCAGCAGCCGTAGCGGGGGGGCCTACAATGAGCAGTTCTTC.

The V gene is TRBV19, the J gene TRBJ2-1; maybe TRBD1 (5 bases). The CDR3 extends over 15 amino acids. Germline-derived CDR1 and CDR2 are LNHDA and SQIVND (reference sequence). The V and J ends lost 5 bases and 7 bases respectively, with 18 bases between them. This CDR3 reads CASSSRTDYRNEQFF. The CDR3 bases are TGTGCCAGTAGTTCAAGGACGGATTACAGGAATGAGCAGTTCTTC.

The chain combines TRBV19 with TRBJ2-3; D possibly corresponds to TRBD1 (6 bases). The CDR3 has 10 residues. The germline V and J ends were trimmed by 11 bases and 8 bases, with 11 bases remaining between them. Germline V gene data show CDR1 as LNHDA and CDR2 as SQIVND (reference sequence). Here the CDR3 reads CACGGLTQYF. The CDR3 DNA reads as TGTGCCTGTGGGGGCCTTACGCAGTATTTT.

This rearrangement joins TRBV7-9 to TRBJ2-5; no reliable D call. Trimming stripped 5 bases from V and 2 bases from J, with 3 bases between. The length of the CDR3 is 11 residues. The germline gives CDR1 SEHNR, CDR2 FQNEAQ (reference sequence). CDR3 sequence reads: CASSIQETQYF. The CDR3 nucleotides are TGTGCCAGCAGCATACAAGAGACCCAGTACTTC.

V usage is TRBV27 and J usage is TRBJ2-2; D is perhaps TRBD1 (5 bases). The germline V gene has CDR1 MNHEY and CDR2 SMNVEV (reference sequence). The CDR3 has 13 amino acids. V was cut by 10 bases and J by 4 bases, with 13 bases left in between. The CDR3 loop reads CATSPGFTGELFF. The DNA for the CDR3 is TGTGCCACGAGCCCAGGGTTCACCGGGGAGCTGTTTTTT.

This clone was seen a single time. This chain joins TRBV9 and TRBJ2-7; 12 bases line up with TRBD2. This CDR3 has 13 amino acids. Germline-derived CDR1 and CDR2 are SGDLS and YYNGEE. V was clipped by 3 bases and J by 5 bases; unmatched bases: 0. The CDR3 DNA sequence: TGTGCCAGCAGCGGACTAGCGGGAGACGAGCAGTACTTC. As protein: CASSGLAGDEQYF.

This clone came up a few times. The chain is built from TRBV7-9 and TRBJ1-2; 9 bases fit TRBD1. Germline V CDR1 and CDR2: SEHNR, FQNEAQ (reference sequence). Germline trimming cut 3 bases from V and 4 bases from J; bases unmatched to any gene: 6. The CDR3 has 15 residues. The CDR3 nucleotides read TGTGCCAGCAGCTTCCTACAGGGGGCTACCTATGGCTACACCTTC. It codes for CASSFLQGATYGYTF.

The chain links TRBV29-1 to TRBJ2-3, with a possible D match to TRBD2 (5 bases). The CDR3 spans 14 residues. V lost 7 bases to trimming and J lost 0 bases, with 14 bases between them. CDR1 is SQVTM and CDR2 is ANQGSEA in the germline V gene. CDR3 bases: TGCAGCGGGGCCGAGGGAGCTAGCACAGATACGCAGTATTTT. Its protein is CSGAEGASTDTQYF.

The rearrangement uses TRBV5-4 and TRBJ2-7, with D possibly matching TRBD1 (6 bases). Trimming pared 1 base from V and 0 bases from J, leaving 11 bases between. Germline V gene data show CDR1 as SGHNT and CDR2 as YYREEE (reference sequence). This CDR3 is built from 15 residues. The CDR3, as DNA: TGTGCCAGCAGCTTGCGGGACAAGACCTCCTACGAGCAGTACTTC. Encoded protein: CASSLRDKTSYEQYF.